Following are 9 T cell receptor beta chains from one sample sequenced in a study of blood T cells in healthy people across ages. Combining a sample-barcoded 5' primer with a J-beta primer mix, a second PCR ran for roughly 7 to 11 cycles. MiXCR, applied by TCRdb to the 5' RACE reads, yields one record per CDR3 protein. This sample has about 1.4 million distinct CDR3 sequences; 59% occur once, and the top ten carry 6.7%. The sequenced material came from blood. The receptors here all came from a man aged 18 to 30 in good health.

This chain links TRBV25-1 with TRBJ2-6; 7 bases are shared with TRBD1. The germline gives CDR1 MGHDK, CDR2 SYGVNS. Unmatched junction bases numbered 1, after V lost 0 bases and J lost 2 bases. The length of the CDR3 is 16 residues. The CDR3 is CASSEYGQAGANVLTF. DNA for the CDR3: TGTGCCAGCAGTGAATATGGACAGGCTGGGGCCAACGTCCTGACTTTC.

This clonotype was seen once. The germline gene is not matched at one end of the junction; a read error may be the cause. The rearrangement joins TRBV7-9 to TRBJ1-2; D remains unclear. This CDR3 contains 15 residues. Per germline, CDR1 SEHNR and CDR2 FQNEAQ (reference sequence). CDR3 loop: CASSLNTAPNYSYTF. CDR3 nucleotide sequence: TGTGCCAGCAGCTTAAATACAGCACCTAACTATAGCTACACCTTC.

CDR3 DNA sequence: TGTGCCAGCACCAACAGGGCGGAAAGCTACAATGAGCAGTTCTTC. Protein: CASTNRAESYNEQFF. The chain has TRBV7-9 and TRBJ2-1; possible D gene TRBD1, 6 bases. With 7 bases removed from V and 3 bases from J, the gap between germline ends came to 16 bases. Per germline, CDR1 SEHNR and CDR2 FQNEAQ (reference sequence). The CDR3 spans 15 residues. The entire variable domain, with the rest obtained from reference TRBV7-9 and TRBJ2-1, is as follows: DTGVSQNPRHKITKRGQNVTFRCDPISEHNRLYWYRQTLGQGPEFLTYFQNEAQLEKSRLLSDRFSAERPKGSFSTLEIQRTEQGDSAMYLCASTNRAESYNEQFFGPGTRLTVL.

The chain employs TRBV7-2 and TRBJ2-7; no clear D. Trimming left V 4 bases short and J 4 bases short, with 20 bases between. Germline lookup yields CDR1 SGHTA and CDR2 FQGNSA. CDR3 length equals 16 residues. The CDR3, as DNA: TGTGCCAGCAGCTCCTACCTTTTGGACGGTCTATACGAGCAGTACTTC. It yields the protein CASSSYLLDGLYEQYF. Full variable domain (missing parts from reference TRBV7-2 and TRBJ2-7): GAGVSQSPSNKVTEKGKDVELRCDPISGHTALYWYRQSLGQGLEFLIYFQGNSAPDKSGLPSDRFSAERTGGSVSTLTIQRTQQEDSAVYLCASSSYLLDGLYEQYFGPGTRLTVT.

The chain links TRBV4-1 to TRBJ2-1; a possible D gene is TRBD1 (5 bases). CDR3 length: 14 amino acids. V was shortened by 0 bases and J by 10 bases, with 13 bases between the two germline ends. The germline gives CDR1 MGHRA, CDR2 YSYEKL. CDR3 sequence reads: CASSQDRQSYEQFF. CDR3 DNA: TGCGCCAGCAGCCAAGACCGACAGTCCTACGAGCAGTTCTTC.

The chain has TRBV5-8 and TRBJ2-3; 10 nucleotides agree with TRBD2. The V segment lost 2 bases and the J segment 0 bases; nucleotides outside the gene matches: 3. The CDR3 consists of 16 residues. The germline CDR1 and CDR2 sequences are SGHTS and YDEGEE. The CDR3 DNA follows: TGTGCCAGCAGCTTCGCACTAGCGGGGAGCACAGATACGCAGTATTTT. Protein: CASSFALAGSTDTQYF.

The chain employs TRBV4-1 and TRBJ2-7, with D perhaps given as TRBD1 or TRBD2 (5 bases each). With 3 bases removed from V and 3 bases from J, the gap between germline ends came to 18 bases. This CDR3 is 16 amino acids long. The germline gives CDR1 MGHRA, CDR2 YSYEKL. Here the CDR3 DNA reads TGCGCCAGCAGCCACCCCGGGGCCCGCAAAGGCTACGAGCAGTACTTC. This gives the protein CASSHPGARKGYEQYF.

The chain couples TRBV10-3 to TRBJ2-1; D possibly corresponds to TRBD2 (5 bases). Trimming cost V 6 bases and J 7 bases, with 16 bases left between them. Per germline, CDR1 ENHRY and CDR2 SYGVKD. The CDR3 runs to 14 residues. DNA for the CDR3: TGTGCCATCAGCGCAGAGGGAACTCGGAATGAGCAGTTCTTC. Translating gives CAISAEGTRNEQFF.

This chain links TRBV2 with TRBJ2-3; no firm D call. V was trimmed by 6 bases and J by 0 bases, leaving 13 bases between them. Germline V gene lookup returns CDR1 SNHLY and CDR2 FYNNEI. The CDR3 runs to 15 residues. CDR3 in DNA: TGTGCCAGCAGAAACGGGCTCGTTAGCACAGATACGCAGTATTTT. This codes for CASRNGLVSTDTQYF.